This TCR beta chain was found in a study of cytomegalovirus exposure and HLA in healthy donors. Primers: 60 Vbeta forward and 13 Jbeta reverse. Clones were read by immunoSEQ multiplex PCR, and TCRdb kept only the in-frame ones, dropping some. The data hold roughly 120,000 clones, with 70% to 85% observed a single time. Study results and caveats: There was a cluster of highly shared sequence variants that was likely a sequencing artifact.

The V gene's germline CDR1 is MDHEN and CDR2 SYDVKM. The CDR3 is 14 residues long. V was pared by 2 bases and J by 6 bases, with 4 bases of the junction left unmatched. As concerns this clone: Its antigen is unknown.

The chain combines TRBV28 with TRBJ2-1; 7 nucleotides line up with TRBD2. Sequenced input: PBMCs. The TCR was taken from a woman aged 50 to 60 in good health and CMV-seropositive. The chain's CDR3 is CASSLPGLVNEQFF. CDR3 nucleotide sequence: TGTGCCAGCAGTTTACCCGGACTAGTCAATGAGCAGTTCTTC. Drawing the rest from reference TRBV28 and TRBJ2-1, the complete variable domain is DVKVTQSSRYLVKRTGEKVFLECVQDMDHENMFWYRQDPGLGLRLIYFSYDVKMKEKGDIPEGYSVSREKKERFSLILESASTNQTSMYLCASSLPGLVNEQFFGPGTRLTVL.